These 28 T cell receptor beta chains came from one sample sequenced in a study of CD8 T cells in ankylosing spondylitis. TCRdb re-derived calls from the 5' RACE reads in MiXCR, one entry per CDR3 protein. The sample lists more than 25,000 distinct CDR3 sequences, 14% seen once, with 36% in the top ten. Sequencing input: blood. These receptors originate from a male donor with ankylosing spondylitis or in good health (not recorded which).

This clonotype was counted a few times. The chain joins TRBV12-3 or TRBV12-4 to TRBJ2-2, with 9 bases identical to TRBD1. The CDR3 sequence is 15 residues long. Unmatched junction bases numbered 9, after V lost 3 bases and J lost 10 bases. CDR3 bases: TGTGCCAGCAGTTTTTGGGGACAGGGAATGGAGGAGCTGTTTTTT. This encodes CASSFWGQGMEELFF.

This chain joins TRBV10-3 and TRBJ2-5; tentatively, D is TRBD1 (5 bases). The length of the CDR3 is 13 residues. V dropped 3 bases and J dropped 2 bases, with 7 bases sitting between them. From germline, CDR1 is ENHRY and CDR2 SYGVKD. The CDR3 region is CAISERGQETQYF. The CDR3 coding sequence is TGTGCCATCAGTGAAAGGGGTCAAGAGACCCAGTACTTC.

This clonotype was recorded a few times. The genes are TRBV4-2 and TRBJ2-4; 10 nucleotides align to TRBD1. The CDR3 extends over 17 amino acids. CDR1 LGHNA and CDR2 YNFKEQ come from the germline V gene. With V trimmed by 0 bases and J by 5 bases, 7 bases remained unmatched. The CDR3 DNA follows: TGTGCCAGCAGCCAAGATCAGGACAGGGGGTTGCAAAACATTCAGTACTTC. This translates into CASSQDQDRGLQNIQYF.

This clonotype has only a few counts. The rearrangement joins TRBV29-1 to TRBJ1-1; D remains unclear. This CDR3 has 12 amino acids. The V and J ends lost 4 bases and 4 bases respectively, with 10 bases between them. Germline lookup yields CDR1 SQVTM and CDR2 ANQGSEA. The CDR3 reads CSVGKGGTEAFF. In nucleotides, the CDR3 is TGCAGCGTTGGGAAGGGAGGCACTGAAGCTTTCTTT.

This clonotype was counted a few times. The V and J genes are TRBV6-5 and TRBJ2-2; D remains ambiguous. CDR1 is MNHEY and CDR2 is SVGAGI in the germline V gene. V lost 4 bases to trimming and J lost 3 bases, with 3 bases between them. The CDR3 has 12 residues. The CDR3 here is CASSFHTGELFF. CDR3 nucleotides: TGTGCCAGCAGTTTTCACACCGGGGAGCTGTTTTTT.

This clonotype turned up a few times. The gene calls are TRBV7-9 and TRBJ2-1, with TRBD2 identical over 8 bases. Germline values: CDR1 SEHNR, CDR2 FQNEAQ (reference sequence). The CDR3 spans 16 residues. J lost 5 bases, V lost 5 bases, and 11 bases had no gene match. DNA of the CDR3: TGTGCCAGCAGCCCCCGGGGCGGGAGGATAAACAATGAGCAGTTCTTC. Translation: CASSPRGGRINNEQFF.

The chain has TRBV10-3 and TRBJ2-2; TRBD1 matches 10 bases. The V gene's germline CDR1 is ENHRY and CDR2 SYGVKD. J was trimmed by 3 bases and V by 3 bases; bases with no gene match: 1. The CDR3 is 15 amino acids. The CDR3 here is CAISEGQGDTGELFF. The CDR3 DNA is TGTGCCATCAGTGAAGGACAGGGGGACACCGGGGAGCTGTTTTTT.

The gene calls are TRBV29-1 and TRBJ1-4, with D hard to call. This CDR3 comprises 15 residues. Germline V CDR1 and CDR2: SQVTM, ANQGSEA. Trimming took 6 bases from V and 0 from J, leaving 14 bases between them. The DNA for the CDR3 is TGCAGCGTGTCCCTGACCGCGGCAACTAATGAAAAACTGTTTTTT. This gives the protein CSVSLTAATNEKLFF.

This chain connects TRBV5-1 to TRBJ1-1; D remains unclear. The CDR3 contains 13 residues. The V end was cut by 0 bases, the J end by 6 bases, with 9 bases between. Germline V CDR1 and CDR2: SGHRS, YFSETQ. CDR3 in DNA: TGCGCCAGCAGCTTGGGGACTTATTCTGAAGCTTTCTTT. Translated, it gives CASSLGTYSEAFF.

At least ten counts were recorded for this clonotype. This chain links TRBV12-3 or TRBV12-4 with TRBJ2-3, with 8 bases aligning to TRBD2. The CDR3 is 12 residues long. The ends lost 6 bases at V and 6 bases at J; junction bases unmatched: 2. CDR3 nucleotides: TGTGCCAGCAGCCCTAGCGGGGATACGCAGTATTTT. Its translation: CASSPSGDTQYF.

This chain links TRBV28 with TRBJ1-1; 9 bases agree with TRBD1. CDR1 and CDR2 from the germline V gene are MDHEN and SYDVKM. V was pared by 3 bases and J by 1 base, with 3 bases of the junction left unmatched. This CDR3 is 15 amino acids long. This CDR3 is CASSFRQGENTEAFF. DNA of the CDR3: TGTGCCAGCAGTTTCAGACAGGGGGAGAACACTGAAGCTTTCTTT.

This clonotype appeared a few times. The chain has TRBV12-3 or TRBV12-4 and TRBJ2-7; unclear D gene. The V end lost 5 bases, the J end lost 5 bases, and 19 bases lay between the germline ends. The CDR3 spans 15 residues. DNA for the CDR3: TGTGCCAGCAGTATATCTGAGGCGTACAACCACGAGCAGTACTTC. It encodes CASSISEAYNHEQYF.

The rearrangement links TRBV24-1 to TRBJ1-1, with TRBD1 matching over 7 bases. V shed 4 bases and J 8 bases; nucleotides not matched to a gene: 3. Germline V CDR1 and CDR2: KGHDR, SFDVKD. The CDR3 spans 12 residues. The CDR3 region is CATSEGRGEAFF. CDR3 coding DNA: TGTGCCACCAGTGAGGGCAGGGGGGAAGCTTTCTTT.

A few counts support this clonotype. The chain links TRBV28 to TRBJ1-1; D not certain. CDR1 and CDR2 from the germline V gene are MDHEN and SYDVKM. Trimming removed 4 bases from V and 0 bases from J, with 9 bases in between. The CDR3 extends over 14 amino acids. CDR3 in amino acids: CASSWTRMNTEAFF. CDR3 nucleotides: TGTGCCAGCAGTTGGACCAGAATGAACACTGAAGCTTTCTTT.

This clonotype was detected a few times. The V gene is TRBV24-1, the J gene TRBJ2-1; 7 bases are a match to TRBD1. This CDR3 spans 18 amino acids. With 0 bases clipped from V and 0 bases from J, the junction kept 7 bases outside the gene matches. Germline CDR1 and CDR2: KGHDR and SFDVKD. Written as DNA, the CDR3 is TGTGCCACCAGTGATTTGGGTAAGGGGGCCTTCTCCTACAATGAGCAGTTCTTC. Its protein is CATSDLGKGAFSYNEQFF.

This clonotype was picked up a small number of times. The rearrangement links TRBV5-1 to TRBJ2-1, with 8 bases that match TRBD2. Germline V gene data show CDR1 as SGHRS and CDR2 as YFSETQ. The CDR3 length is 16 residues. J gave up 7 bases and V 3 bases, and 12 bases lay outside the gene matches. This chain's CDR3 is CASSSGAGVFRNEQFF. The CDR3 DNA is TGCGCCAGCAGCTCAGGAGCGGGGGTATTTAGGAATGAGCAGTTCTTC. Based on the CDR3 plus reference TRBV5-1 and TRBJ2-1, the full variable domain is KAGVTQTPRYLIKTRGQQVTLSCSPISGHRSVSWYQQTPGQGLQFLFEYFSETQRNKGNFPGRFSGRQFSNSRSEMNVSTLELGDSALYLCASSSGAGVFRNEQFFGPGTRLTVL.

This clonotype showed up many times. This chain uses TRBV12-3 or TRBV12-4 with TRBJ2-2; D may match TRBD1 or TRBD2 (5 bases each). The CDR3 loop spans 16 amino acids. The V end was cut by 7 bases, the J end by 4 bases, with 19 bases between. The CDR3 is CASTLGPRESTGELFF. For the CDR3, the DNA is TGTGCCAGCACCTTGGGTCCCAGGGAGAGCACCGGGGAGCTGTTTTTT.

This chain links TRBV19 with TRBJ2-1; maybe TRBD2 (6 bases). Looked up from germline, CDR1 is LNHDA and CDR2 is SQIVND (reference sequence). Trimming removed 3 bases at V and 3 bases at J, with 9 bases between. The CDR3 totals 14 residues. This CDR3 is CASSIGGDYNEQFF. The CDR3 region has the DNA TGTGCCAGTAGTATTGGCGGGGACTACAATGAGCAGTTCTTC.

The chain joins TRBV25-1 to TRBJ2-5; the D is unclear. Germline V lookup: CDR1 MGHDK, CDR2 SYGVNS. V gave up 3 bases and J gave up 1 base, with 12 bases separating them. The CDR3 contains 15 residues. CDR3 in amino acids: CASSDLPGTQETQYF. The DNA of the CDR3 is TGTGCCAGCAGTGATTTACCGGGCACCCAAGAGACCCAGTACTTC.

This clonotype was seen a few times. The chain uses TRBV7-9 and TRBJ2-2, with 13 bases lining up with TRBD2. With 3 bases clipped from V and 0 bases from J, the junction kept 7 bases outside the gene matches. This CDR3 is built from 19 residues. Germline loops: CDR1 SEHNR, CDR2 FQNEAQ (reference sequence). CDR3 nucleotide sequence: TGTGCCAGCAGCTTCATTCTGGGACTAGCGGGGTCGAACACCGGGGAGCTGTTTTTT. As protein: CASSFILGLAGSNTGELFF.

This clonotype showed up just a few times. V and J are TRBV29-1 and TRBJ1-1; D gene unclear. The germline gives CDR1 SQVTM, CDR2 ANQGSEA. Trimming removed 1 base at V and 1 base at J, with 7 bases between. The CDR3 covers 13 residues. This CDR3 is CSVEAARNTEAFF. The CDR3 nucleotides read TGCAGCGTTGAAGCAGCCAGGAACACTGAAGCTTTCTTT. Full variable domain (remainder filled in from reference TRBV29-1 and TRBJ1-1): SAVISQKPSRDICQRGTSLTIQCQVDSQVTMMFWYRQQPGQSLTLIATANQGSEATYESGFVIDKFPISRPNLTFSTLTVSNMSPEDSSIYLCSVEAARNTEAFFGQGTRLTVV.

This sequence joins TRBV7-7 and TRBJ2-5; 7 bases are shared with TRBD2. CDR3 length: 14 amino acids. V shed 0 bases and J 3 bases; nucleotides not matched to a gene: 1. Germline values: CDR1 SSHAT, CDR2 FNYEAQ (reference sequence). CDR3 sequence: CASSLAGGEETQYF. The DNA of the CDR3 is TGTGCCAGCAGCTTAGCGGGAGGGGAAGAGACCCAGTACTTC. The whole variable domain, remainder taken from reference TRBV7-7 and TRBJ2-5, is GAGVSQSPRYKVTKRGQDVTLRCDPISSHATLYWYQQALGQGPEFLTYFNYEAQPDKSGLPSDRFSAERPEGSISTLTIQRTEQRDSAMYRCASSLAGGEETQYFGPGTRLLVL.

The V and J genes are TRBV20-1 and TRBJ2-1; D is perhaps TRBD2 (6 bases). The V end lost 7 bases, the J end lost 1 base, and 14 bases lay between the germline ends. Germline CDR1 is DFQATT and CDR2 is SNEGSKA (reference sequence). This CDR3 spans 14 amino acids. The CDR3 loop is CSVIKAGSYNEQFF. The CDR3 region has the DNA TGCAGTGTAATTAAAGCGGGTTCCTACAATGAGCAGTTCTTC.

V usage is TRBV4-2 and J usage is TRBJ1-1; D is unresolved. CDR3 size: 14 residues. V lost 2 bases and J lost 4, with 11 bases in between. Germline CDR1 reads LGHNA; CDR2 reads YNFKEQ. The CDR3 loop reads CASSQFGLGTEAFF. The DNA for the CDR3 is TGTGCCAGCAGCCAATTTGGACTCGGCACTGAAGCTTTCTTT.

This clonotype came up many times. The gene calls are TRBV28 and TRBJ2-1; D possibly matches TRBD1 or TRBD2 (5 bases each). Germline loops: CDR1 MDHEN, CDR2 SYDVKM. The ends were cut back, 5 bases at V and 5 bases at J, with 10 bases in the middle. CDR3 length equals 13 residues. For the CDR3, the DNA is TGTGCCAGCAGTCCGGGACGGCACAATGAGCAGTTCTTC. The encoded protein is CASSPGRHNEQFF.

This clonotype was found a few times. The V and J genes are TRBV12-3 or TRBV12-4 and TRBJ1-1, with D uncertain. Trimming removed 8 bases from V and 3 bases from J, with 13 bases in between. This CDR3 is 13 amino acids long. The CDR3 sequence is CASDNAADTEAFF. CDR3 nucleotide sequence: TGTGCCAGCGACAATGCGGCGGACACTGAAGCTTTCTTT.

The DNA of the CDR3 is TGTGCCATCAGTGACGATGAGACAGCGAATGAAAAACTGTTTTTT. It encodes CAISDDETANEKLFF. This chain joins TRBV10-3 and TRBJ1-4; perhaps TRBD1 as D (5 bases). The V and J ends lost 3 bases and 5 bases respectively, with 13 bases between them. This CDR3 spans 15 amino acids. From germline, CDR1 is ENHRY and CDR2 SYGVKD.

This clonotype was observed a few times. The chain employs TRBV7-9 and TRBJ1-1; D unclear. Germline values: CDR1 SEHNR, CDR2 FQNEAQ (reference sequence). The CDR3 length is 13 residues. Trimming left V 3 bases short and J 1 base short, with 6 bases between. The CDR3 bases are TGTGCCAGCAGCTTTGGCCCGAACACTGAAGCTTTCTTT. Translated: CASSFGPNTEAFF. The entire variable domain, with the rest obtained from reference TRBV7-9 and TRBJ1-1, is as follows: DTGVSQNPRHKITKRGQNVTFRCDPISEHNRLYWYRQTLGQGPEFLTYFQNEAQLEKSRLLSDRFSAERPKGSFSTLEIQRTEQGDSAMYLCASSFGPNTEAFFGQGTRLTVV.